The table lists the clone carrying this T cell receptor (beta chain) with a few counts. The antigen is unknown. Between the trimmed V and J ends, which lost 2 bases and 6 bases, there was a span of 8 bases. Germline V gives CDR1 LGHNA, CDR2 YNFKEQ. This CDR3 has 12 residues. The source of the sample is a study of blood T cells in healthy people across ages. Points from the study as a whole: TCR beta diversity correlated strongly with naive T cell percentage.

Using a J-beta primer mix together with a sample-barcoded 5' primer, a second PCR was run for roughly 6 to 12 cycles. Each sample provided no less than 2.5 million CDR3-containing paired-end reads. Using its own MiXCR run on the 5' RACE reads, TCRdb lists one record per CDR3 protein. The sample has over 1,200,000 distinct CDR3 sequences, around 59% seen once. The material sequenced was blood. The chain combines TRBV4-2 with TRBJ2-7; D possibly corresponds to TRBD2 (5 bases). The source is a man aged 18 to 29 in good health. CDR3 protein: CASSQPRGEQYF. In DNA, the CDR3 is TGTGCCAGCAGCCAACCCCGGGGCGAGCAGTACTTC.